Each of the 32 T cell receptor beta chains below was sequenced from the same sample in a study of T cell responses to AZD1222 COVID-19 vaccine. Generated by immunoSEQ multiplex PCR, the TCRdb table keeps only in-frame clones and is missing some. Here the sample spans about 100,000 clones, 87% being singletons. Sequenced material: peripheral blood, taken on day 0 of AZD1222 vaccination. These receptors were collected from an adult in good health.

This sequence joins TRBV11-1 and TRBJ1-1, with 7 bases lining up with TRBD1. J gave up 0 bases and V 2 bases, and 6 bases lay outside the gene matches. This CDR3 is built from 16 residues. Germline V gene sequence: CDR1 SGHAT, CDR2 FQDESV (reference sequence). The CDR3 nucleotides read TGTGCCAGCAGCTTAAATCAAGGGACAGTGAACACTGAAGCTTTCTTT. This codes for CASSLNQGTVNTEAFF.

The chain uses TRBV10-3 and TRBJ1-1, with D unclear. The V and J ends lost 4 bases and 5 bases respectively, with 11 bases between them. This CDR3 has 13 residues. Per germline, CDR1 ENHRY and CDR2 SYGVKD. CDR3 in amino acids: CAISVGIETEAFF. DNA of the CDR3: TGTGCCATCAGTGTCGGTATCGAGACTGAAGCTTTCTTT.

The rearrangement links TRBV28 to TRBJ1-2; possible D gene TRBD1, 6 bases. Germline lookup yields CDR1 MDHEN and CDR2 SYDVKM. V lost 4 bases, J lost 1 base, and 13 bases lay in between. This CDR3 is built from 15 residues. The DNA for the CDR3 is TGTGCCAGCAGTTCACCCGGGACATTTAACTATGGCTACACCTTC. This sequence encodes CASSSPGTFNYGYTF.

The V and J genes are TRBV5-4 and TRBJ2-7; 8 bases match TRBD1. The CDR3 length is 15 residues. The junction had 7 bases not matched to a gene; V was cut back by 0 bases and J by 5 bases. The V gene's germline CDR1 is SGHNT and CDR2 YYREEE (reference sequence). The CDR3 region is CASSLVGQGSHEQYF. Here the CDR3 DNA reads TGTGCCAGCAGCTTGGTAGGACAGGGTTCCCACGAGCAGTACTTC.

The table lists this clone with a few counts. The chain carries TRBV11-2 and TRBJ1-2; 10 nucleotides match TRBD1. Germline V lookup: CDR1 SGHAT, CDR2 FQNNGV. J gave up 7 bases and V 5 bases, and 13 bases lay outside the gene matches. The CDR3 contains 16 residues. CDR3 region: CASSLGTGVRVSGYTF. The CDR3, as DNA: TGTGCCAGCAGCCTCGGGACAGGGGTTAGGGTAAGTGGCTACACCTTC.

The J gene is TRBJ2-3, the V gene TRBV6-5; no firm D call. Germline V CDR1 and CDR2: MNHEY, SVGAGI. The CDR3 has 13 residues. Trimming cost V 6 bases and J 0 bases, with 7 bases left between them. CDR3 sequence: CASSLQSTDTQYF. DNA for the CDR3: TGTGCCAGCAGCCTACAGAGCACAGATACGCAGTATTTT.

The chain employs TRBV19 and TRBJ1-1; D is undetermined. Trimming shortened V by 3 bases and J by 7 bases, and 9 bases separated the two germline ends. The CDR3 contains 12 residues. Germline V gene data show CDR1 as LNHDA and CDR2 as SQIVND (reference sequence). CDR3: CASSMRGREAFF. The CDR3 coding sequence is TGTGCCAGTAGTATGAGAGGGCGTGAAGCTTTCTTT.

CDR3 protein: CASSYQQGQQPQHF. The CDR3 region has the DNA TGTGCCAGCAGTTACCAACAGGGCCAACAGCCCCAGCATTTT. The J gene is TRBJ1-5, the V gene TRBV6-5, with D possibly TRBD1 on 6 matching bases. There are 14 residues in the CDR3. Between the trimmed V and J ends, which lost 2 bases and 7 bases, there was a span of 12 bases. Looked up from germline, CDR1 is MNHEY and CDR2 is SVGAGI.

The chain recombines TRBV3-1 (or the pseudogene TRBV3-2) with TRBJ2-3; D gene ambiguous. V lost 3 bases and J lost 0, with 7 bases in between. This CDR3 contains 14 residues. CDR1 LGHDT and CDR2 YNNKEL come from the germline V gene (reference sequence). The CDR3 is CASSHELSTDTQYF. Written as DNA, the CDR3 is TGTGCCAGCAGCCATGAACTAAGCACAGATACGCAGTATTTT.

This chain connects TRBV4-1 to TRBJ2-1; D is possibly TRBD2 (6 bases). Germline V gene lookup returns CDR1 MGHRA and CDR2 YSYEKL. The CDR3 sequence is 17 residues long. The V end was cut by 1 base, the J end by 3 bases, with 16 bases between. CDR3 in amino acids: CASSQGSGDSFYNEQFF. The CDR3 coding sequence is TGCGCCAGCAGCCAAGGATCGGGGGACTCCTTCTACAATGAGCAGTTCTTC.

The chain uses TRBV30 and TRBJ1-1, with 9 bases identical to TRBD1. The J segment lost 4 bases and the V segment lost 3 bases, leaving 9 bases of the junction unmatched. Germline CDR1 is GTSNPN and CDR2 is SVGIG (reference sequence). The CDR3 runs 15 residues. The CDR3, as DNA: TGTGCCTGGAGGGGAGGGGACAGGGCTTTCACTGAAGCTTTCTTT. This gives the protein CAWRGGDRAFTEAFF.

The rearrangement uses TRBV14 and TRBJ1-1; 8 bases line up with TRBD1. After removal of 0 bases from V and 1 base from J, the junction contained 16 bases not matched to a gene. CDR3 length: 20 residues. Germline assignment: CDR1 SGHDN and CDR2 FVKESK. CDR3 residues: CASSQDLQWDRPYQNTEAFF. The CDR3 nucleotides read TGTGCCAGCAGCCAAGATCTTCAATGGGACAGGCCCTACCAGAACACTGAAGCTTTCTTT.

The chain is built from TRBV29-1 and TRBJ1-1; no clear D gene. The CDR3 extends over 12 amino acids. Trimming pared 8 bases from V and 3 bases from J, leaving 13 bases between. The germline V gene encodes CDR1 SQVTM and CDR2 ANQGSEA. The CDR3 loop reads CSPSAVDTEAFF. The CDR3 DNA reads as TGCAGCCCTTCGGCGGTGGACACTGAAGCTTTCTTT.

This rearrangement joins TRBV5-6 to TRBJ2-7; D is possibly TRBD2 (6 bases). The CDR3 is 13 amino acids. Germline CDR1 and CDR2: SGHDT and YYEEEE. V was trimmed by 4 bases and J by 0 bases, leaving 8 bases between them. CDR3 in DNA: TGTGCCAGCAGCGGGAGGCCCTCCTACGAGCAGTACTTC. This sequence encodes CASSGRPSYEQYF.

The rearrangement links TRBV28 to TRBJ1-2; a possible D gene is TRBD1 (6 bases). V dropped 2 bases and J dropped 4 bases, with 17 bases sitting between them. The germline V gene encodes CDR1 MDHEN and CDR2 SYDVKM. This CDR3 contains 16 residues. CDR3 sequence reads: CASSLGGTGHSYGYTF. CDR3 nucleotides: TGTGCCAGCAGTTTAGGAGGTACGGGACACAGCTATGGCTACACCTTC.

This clone was picked up one time. The chain is built from TRBV6-1 and TRBJ1-2; 8 bases align to TRBD1. The CDR3 is 14 amino acids. The V gene's germline CDR1 is MNHNS and CDR2 SASEGT. The V segment lost 1 base and the J segment 8 bases; nucleotides outside the gene matches: 6. DNA for the CDR3: TGTGCCAGCAGTGAAGTATCAGGGGGCGAAGGCTACACCTTC. Amino acids: CASSEVSGGEGYTF.

The genes are TRBV5-1 and TRBJ2-7; 10 bases match TRBD2. The V segment lost 5 bases and the J segment 2 bases; nucleotides outside the gene matches: 4. Germline loops: CDR1 SGHRS, CDR2 YFSETQ. This CDR3 has 14 residues. The CDR3 DNA follows: TGCGCCAGCAGAACTAGCGGGGCTACCTACGAGCAGTACTTC. Translation: CASRTSGATYEQYF.

The chain carries TRBV19 and TRBJ1-4; the D is unclear. CDR1 and CDR2 (germline): LNHDA, SQIVND (reference sequence). The CDR3 is 14 amino acids. Trimming cost V 3 bases and J 2 bases, with 7 bases left between them. The CDR3 region has the DNA TGTGCCAGTAGTATCTGGGCGACTAATGAAAAACTGTTTTTT. It specifies CASSIWATNEKLFF.

This clone was seen just once. The chain joins TRBV5-1 to TRBJ1-5, with no clear D. CDR1 SGHRS and CDR2 YFSETQ come from the germline V gene. V lost 4 bases and J lost 4, with 12 bases in between. The CDR3 totals 14 residues. In DNA, the CDR3 is TGCGCCAGCAGCCTTGGGATGGATAATCAGCCCCAGCATTTT. Translating gives CASSLGMDNQPQHF. Full variable domain (remainder filled in from reference TRBV5-1 and TRBJ1-5): KAGVTQTPRYLIKTRGQQVTLSCSPISGHRSVSWYQQTPGQGLQFLFEYFSETQRNKGNFPGRFSGRQFSNSRSEMNVSTLELGDSALYLCASSLGMDNQPQHFGDGTRLSIL.

V usage is TRBV11-2 and J usage is TRBJ2-1, with 8 nucleotides matching TRBD2. The CDR3 length is 15 residues. The germline V gene encodes CDR1 SGHAT and CDR2 FQNNGV. J gave up 7 bases and V 5 bases, and 10 bases lay outside the gene matches. CDR3 in amino acids: CASSRTAGGGNEQFF. In DNA, the CDR3 is TGTGCCAGCAGCCGGACGGCGGGGGGCGGAAATGAGCAGTTCTTC.

This CDR3 is CASADRRASYEQYF. As DNA, the CDR3 is TGTGCCAGCGCAGACAGGAGGGCTTCCTACGAGCAGTACTTC. The V and J genes are TRBV5-4 and TRBJ2-7; D is tentatively TRBD1 or TRBD2 (6 bases each). The CDR3 spans 14 residues. V was cut by 7 bases and J by 1 base, with 15 bases left in between. Germline CDR1 reads SGHNT; CDR2 reads YYREEE (reference sequence).

The chain joins TRBV11-2 to TRBJ1-1; TRBD1 might be the D (6 bases). Trimming took 2 bases from V and 4 from J, leaving 11 bases between them. This CDR3 is built from 14 residues. CDR1 SGHAT and CDR2 FQNNGV come from the germline V gene. CDR3 coding DNA: TGTGCCAGCAGCTTAAACAGGGCGGGCACTGAAGCTTTCTTT. Translation: CASSLNRAGTEAFF.

This chain joins TRBV7-8 and TRBJ2-1; possibly TRBD2 for D (5 bases). CDR1 and CDR2 from the germline V gene are SGHVS and FQNEAQ. This CDR3 has 15 amino acids. Trimming pared 6 bases from V and 5 bases from J, leaving 17 bases between. CDR3 region: CASRLPSLANNEQFF. DNA of the CDR3: TGTGCCAGCAGATTACCGAGTCTAGCTAACAATGAGCAGTTCTTC.

The chain combines TRBV27 with TRBJ1-5; 9 bases align to TRBD1. The germline V gene has CDR1 MNHEY and CDR2 SMNVEV (reference sequence). This CDR3 spans 14 amino acids. Trimming at V came to 6 bases and at J to 6 bases, leaving 6 bases not matched to a gene. This chain's CDR3 is CASSPDRGGQPQHF. In DNA, the CDR3 is TGTGCCAGCAGCCCGGACAGGGGAGGTCAGCCCCAGCATTTT.

A single count supports this clone. The chain uses TRBV27 and TRBJ1-6, with D maybe TRBD1 (6 bases). CDR1 is MNHEY and CDR2 is SMNVEV in the germline V gene (reference sequence). V was shortened by 2 bases and J by 5 bases, with 13 bases between the two germline ends. CDR3 size: 16 residues. CDR3 sequence reads: CASSLRLQGNNSPLHF. The CDR3 nucleotides are TGTGCCAGCAGTTTAAGATTACAGGGAAATAATTCACCCCTCCACTTT.

This chain joins TRBV19 and TRBJ2-3, with D possibly matching TRBD2 (5 bases). Per germline, CDR1 LNHDA and CDR2 SQIVND (reference sequence). This CDR3 contains 15 residues. The V and J ends lost 4 bases and 3 bases respectively, with 14 bases between them. This chain's CDR3 is CASSNRGSWTDTQYF. The CDR3, as DNA: TGTGCCAGTAGTAACCGGGGTAGCTGGACAGATACGCAGTATTTT.

V gene TRBV12-3 or TRBV12-4 combines with J gene TRBJ1-1; 7 nucleotides align to TRBD1. Losses at the gene ends were 5 bases for V and 6 bases for J; bases not matched to a gene: 6. CDR3 length: 13 amino acids. This CDR3 reads CASSTDREAEAFF. DNA of the CDR3: TGTGCCAGCAGTACCGACAGGGAGGCTGAAGCTTTCTTT.

The chain is built from TRBV11-2 and TRBJ1-1; D gene ambiguous. V lost 5 bases, J lost 2 bases, and 18 bases lay in between. The CDR3 loop spans 16 amino acids. CDR1 is SGHAT and CDR2 is FQNNGV in the germline V gene. In DNA, the CDR3 is TGTGCCAGCAGCCCGACGGACGGGAGAAAAAACACTGAAGCTTTCTTT. This encodes CASSPTDGRKNTEAFF. Complete variable domain (other parts from reference TRBV11-2 and TRBJ1-1): EAGVAQSPRYKIIEKRQSVAFWCNPISGHATLYWYQQILGQGPKLLIQFQNNGVVDDSQLPKDRFSAERLKGVDSTLKIQPAKLEDSAVYLCASSPTDGRKNTEAFFGQGTRLTVV.

This clone appeared once. V is TRBV6-1 and J is TRBJ2-1; TRBD1 matches at 11 bases. The CDR3 extends over 16 amino acids. Germline trimming cut 4 bases from V and 8 bases from J; bases unmatched to any gene: 10. Per the germline V gene, CDR1 is MNHNS and CDR2 is SASEGT. CDR3: CASSGRTGGAGHEQFF. The CDR3 bases are TGTGCCAGCAGTGGGCGGACAGGGGGCGCAGGCCATGAGCAGTTCTTC.

This chain connects TRBV10-2 to TRBJ1-2, with D possibly TRBD1 on 5 matching bases. CDR1 is WSHSY and CDR2 is SAAADI in the germline V gene. V gave up 7 bases and J gave up 4 bases, with 16 bases separating them. The CDR3 contains 14 residues. The CDR3 sequence: CASTGRSGSYGYTF. CDR3 nucleotide sequence: TGCGCCAGCACGGGACGGTCAGGCTCCTATGGCTACACCTTC.

This sequence joins TRBV10-3 and TRBJ1-6; 8 nucleotides agree with TRBD1. CDR1 is ENHRY, CDR2 SYGVKD, per germline. J gave up 6 bases and V 3 bases, and 4 bases lay outside the gene matches. The CDR3 loop spans 15 amino acids. The CDR3 region is CAISDDRGANSPLHF. The CDR3 region has the DNA TGTGCCATCAGTGACGACAGGGGAGCTAATTCACCCCTCCACTTT.

The V call is TRBV3-1 (or the pseudogene TRBV3-2), the J call TRBJ1-2; weak D call: TRBD1 (5 bases). CDR3 length: 14 residues. Trimming stripped 4 bases from V and 7 bases from J, with 16 bases between. Germline CDR1 LGHDT, CDR2 YNNKEL (reference sequence). CDR3 amino acids: CASSPSSAGSGYTF. For the CDR3, the DNA is TGTGCCAGCAGCCCATCCTCGGCAGGGAGTGGCTACACCTTC.